These 20 T cell receptor beta chains were sequenced from one sample in a study of T cells in Graves' hyperthyroidism and ophthalmopathy. What was amplified from RNA transcripts were TCR beta CDR3 regions. The TCR CDR3 first-round RT-PCR relied on the HTBI primer set. TCRdb processed the multiplex PCR reads anew with MiXCR; each CDR3 protein has one entry. There are fewer than 350,000 distinct CDR3 sequences in the sample; 20% to 25% occur only once, and roughly 52% lies in the top ten. Sequenced: blood. Every receptor here comes from a woman in her 50s with Graves' hyperthyroidism.

This clonotype was observed many times. The J gene is TRBJ2-5, the V gene TRBV6-6; no definite D call. This CDR3 region has 15 residues. V gave up 2 bases and J gave up 4 bases, with 14 bases separating them. The germline CDR1 and CDR2 sequences are MNHNY and SVGAGI (reference sequence). CDR3: CASSYAGLVGETQYF. CDR3 coding DNA: TGTGCCAGCAGTTACGCAGGATTGGTGGGAGAGACCCAGTACTTC.

This clonotype was seen many times. This rearrangement joins TRBV11-3 to TRBJ2-5; D may be TRBD1 (5 bases). Germline V gene sequence: CDR1 SGHNT, CDR2 YENEEA. The germline V and J ends were trimmed by 3 bases and 9 bases, with 11 bases remaining between them. This CDR3 spans 12 amino acids. CDR3 nucleotides: TGTGCCAGCAGCTTCGTTCAGGGTGCCCAGTACTTC. Protein: CASSFVQGAQYF.

The CDR3: CASRVERTANTGELFF. The CDR3 coding sequence is TGTGCCAGTAGGGTGGAGAGGACGGCAAACACCGGGGAGCTGTTTTTT. The chain has TRBV19 and TRBJ2-2; D ambiguous. This CDR3 is built from 16 residues. V shed 6 bases and J shed 2 bases, with 16 bases lying between them. The germline gives CDR1 LNHDA, CDR2 SQIVND (reference sequence).

This clonotype was detected only a few times. The J gene is TRBJ2-3, the V gene TRBV11-2; TRBD2 matches at 7 bases. V trimming: 9 bases; J trimming: 2 bases; junction bases outside the gene matches: 5. Germline CDR1 reads SGHAT; CDR2 reads FQNNGV. The CDR3 is made up of 13 amino acids. DNA of the CDR3: TGTGCCAGTAGGGCGGGGGTCACAGATACGCAGTATTTT. Protein product: CASRAGVTDTQYF.

There are a few counts of this clonotype. The V gene is TRBV7-2, the J gene TRBJ2-2; the match to TRBD2 covers 7 bases. V lost 8 bases, J lost 6 bases, and 9 bases stayed unmatched. CDR3 size: 14 residues. Germline V gene lookup returns CDR1 SGHTA and CDR2 FQGNSA. CDR3 sequence (DNA): TGTGCCAGCGGTCAGCGGGGTGGGGCCGGGGAGCTGTTTTTT. Its translation: CASGQRGGAGELFF.

This clonotype was seen a handful of times. The chain recombines TRBV29-1 with TRBJ1-1; D is unresolved. The CDR3 is 13 amino acids. Germline V gene lookup returns CDR1 SQVTM and CDR2 ANQGSEA. The V end was cut by 4 bases, the J end by 4 bases, with 13 bases between. CDR3 DNA sequence: TGCAGCGTTGCCCCAAGGGTGTTCACTGAAGCTTTCTTT. Encoded protein: CSVAPRVFTEAFF.

The genes are TRBV24-1 and TRBJ1-5, with no clear D. The CDR3 runs 16 residues. V shed 4 bases and J shed 2 bases, with 14 bases lying between them. Germline V gene sequence: CDR1 KGHDR, CDR2 SFDVKD. CDR3 protein: CATSDTGEPGNQPQHF. DNA of the CDR3: TGTGCCACCAGTGACACGGGAGAGCCGGGCAATCAGCCCCAGCATTTT.

J is TRBJ2-5 and V is TRBV9, with D possibly called TRBD1 or TRBD2 (5 bases each). The CDR3 totals 16 residues. Trimming removed 0 bases at V and 5 bases at J, with 17 bases between. Germline lookup yields CDR1 SGDLS and CDR2 YYNGEE. Here the CDR3 DNA reads TGTGCCAGCAGCGTAGAGACCGCCGGGGCCGGGGAGACCCAGTACTTC. Translating gives CASSVETAGAGETQYF. The full variable domain, its missing parts supplied by reference TRBV9 and TRBJ2-5, is DSGVTQTPKHLITATGQRVTLRCSPRSGDLSVYWYQQSLDQGLQFLIQYYNGEERAKGNILERFSAQQFPDLHSELNLSSLELGDSALYFCASSVETAGAGETQYFGPGTRLLVL.

At least ten counts were recorded for this clonotype. In nucleotides, the CDR3 is TGTGCCACTTCAAGGGGACAAGAGACCCAGTACTTC. The encoded protein is CATSRGQETQYF. The genes are TRBV2 and TRBJ2-5, with D possibly being TRBD1 (5 bases). This CDR3 region has 12 residues. V lost 10 bases and J 2 bases, leaving 11 bases between the germline ends. Germline V gene data show CDR1 as SNHLY and CDR2 as FYNNEI.

V is TRBV27 and J is TRBJ2-3, with a tentative D call TRBD1 (5 bases). The germline V gene has CDR1 MNHEY and CDR2 SMNVEV (reference sequence). Trimming removed 3 bases at V and 1 base at J, with 11 bases between. The CDR3 runs 15 residues. The CDR3 loop reads CASSFWSRGTDTQYF. The CDR3 DNA is TGTGCCAGCAGTTTCTGGAGCAGGGGCACAGATACGCAGTATTTT.

At least ten counts were recorded for this clonotype. This chain connects TRBV12-3 or TRBV12-4 to TRBJ2-3, with D uncertain. The CDR3 loop spans 16 amino acids. Trimming removed 3 bases at V and 2 bases at J, with 15 bases between. The DNA of the CDR3 is TGTGCCAGCAGTTTTGTTCTTTTGGGATTCACAGATACGCAGTATTTT. It yields the protein CASSFVLLGFTDTQYF.

This clonotype showed up just a few times. This chain connects TRBV19 to TRBJ1-2; TRBD1 is a possible D gene (5 bases). Germline CDR1 is LNHDA and CDR2 is SQIVND (reference sequence). V was trimmed by 4 bases and J by 3 bases, leaving 24 bases between them. CDR3 length: 18 residues. The CDR3 DNA sequence: TGTGCCAGTAGTAAACCCCGGGACTGGATCCGAGTGGACTATGGCTACACCTTC. Translation: CASSKPRDWIRVDYGYTF.

This chain uses TRBV6-5 with TRBJ1-3; a weak D match, TRBD1 (6 bases). The CDR3 is 18 amino acids. Trimming took 1 base from V and 3 from J, leaving 19 bases between them. The germline gives CDR1 MNHEY, CDR2 SVGAGI. CDR3 protein: CASSYYTPDSIIGNTIYF. The CDR3, as DNA: TGTGCCAGCAGTTACTATACCCCGGACAGTATTATTGGAAACACCATATATTTT.

There are a few counts of this clonotype. The gene calls are TRBV11-2 and TRBJ2-1; D gene uncertain. Germline V CDR1 and CDR2: SGHAT, FQNNGV. The CDR3 contains 12 residues. V dropped 4 bases and J dropped 9 bases, with 10 bases sitting between them. CDR3 in amino acids: CASSSSGFEQFF. The CDR3 DNA reads as TGTGCCAGCAGCTCCTCCGGGTTTGAGCAGTTCTTC.

This clonotype was detected many times. The chain has TRBV2 and TRBJ2-1; TRBD2 agrees at 15 bases. J gave up 8 bases and V 6 bases, and 2 bases lay outside the gene matches. This CDR3 spans 14 amino acids. Germline CDR1 and CDR2: SNHLY and FYNNEI. The CDR3 nucleotides are TGTGCCAGCAGGGGGACTAGCGGGAGGCATGAGCAGTTCTTC. Translation gives CASRGTSGRHEQFF.

This clonotype was seen at least ten times. The CDR3 bases are TGTGCCAGCAGCTTACTGGCCCGCGAACAGGGGGCATATGGCTACACCTTC. It is translated as CASSLLAREQGAYGYTF. This chain joins TRBV7-9 and TRBJ1-2, with 9 bases fitting TRBD1. The CDR3 has 17 amino acids. Germline lookup yields CDR1 SEHNR and CDR2 FQNEAQ (reference sequence). The J segment lost 5 bases and the V segment lost 2 bases, leaving 12 bases of the junction unmatched.

The V and J genes are TRBV4-1 and TRBJ2-5; TRBD2 might be the D (5 bases). The CDR3 covers 17 residues. V gave up 0 bases and J gave up 0 bases, with 14 bases separating them. The germline gives CDR1 MGHRA, CDR2 YSYEKL. The CDR3: CASSQDGGGLYQETQYF. The DNA of the CDR3 is TGCGCCAGCAGCCAAGATGGAGGTGGGTTGTACCAAGAGACCCAGTACTTC.

This clonotype has just a few counts. The junction differs from germline at one of its ends, possibly a read error. The CDR3: CASSDGSTSNQPHHF. The CDR3 bases are TGTGCCAGCAGTGATGGTAGCACTAGCAATCAGCCCCACCATTTT. V usage is TRBV6-1 and J usage is TRBJ1-5; D is unresolved. The germline CDR1 and CDR2 sequences are MNHNS and SASEGT. The CDR3 totals 15 residues.

This clonotype was seen many times. This sequence joins TRBV27 and TRBJ2-3; TRBD1 matches at 11 bases. The CDR3 is 16 amino acids. The trim removed 5 bases at V and 4 bases at J, leaving 8 bases unmatched. Germline CDR1 reads MNHEY; CDR2 reads SMNVEV (reference sequence). The CDR3 spells CASSRIPGQGADTQYF. CDR3 DNA: TGTGCCAGCAGTCGCATACCGGGACAGGGGGCAGATACGCAGTATTTT.

The chain is built from TRBV29-1 and TRBJ1-5; D is perhaps TRBD1 (6 bases). The germline V gene has CDR1 SQVTM and CDR2 ANQGSEA. CDR3 length: 13 amino acids. V was cut by 6 bases and J by 6 bases, with 15 bases left in between. The CDR3 DNA reads as TGCAGCGTCGGGGAGGGACAATCTCAGCCCCAGCATTTT. Its translation: CSVGEGQSQPQHF.